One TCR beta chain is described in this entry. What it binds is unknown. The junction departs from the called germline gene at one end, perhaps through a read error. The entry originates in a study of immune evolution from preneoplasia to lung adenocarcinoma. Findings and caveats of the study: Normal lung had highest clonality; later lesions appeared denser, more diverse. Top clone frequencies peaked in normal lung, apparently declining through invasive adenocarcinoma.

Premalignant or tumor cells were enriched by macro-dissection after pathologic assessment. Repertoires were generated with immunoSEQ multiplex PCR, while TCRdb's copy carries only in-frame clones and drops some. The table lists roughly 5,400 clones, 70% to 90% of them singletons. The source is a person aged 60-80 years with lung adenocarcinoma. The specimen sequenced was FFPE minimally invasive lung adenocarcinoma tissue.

The CDR3 sequence: CASSQVLGSSYNERFF. CDR3 nucleotides: TGTGCCAGCAGCCAAGTGCTGGGGAGCTCCTACAATGAGCGGTTCTTC. This chain connects TRBV4-2 to TRBJ2-1; perhaps TRBD2 as D (5 bases). The CDR3 has 16 amino acids. In germline, CDR1 is LGHNA, CDR2 YNFKEQ.